The 10 T cell receptor beta chains reported below all come from one sample, sequenced in a study of cytomegalovirus exposure and HLA in healthy donors. The protocol was immunoSEQ multiplex PCR, while the TCRdb copy is restricted to in-frame clones and leaves out a portion. The profile shows about 110,000 clones, around 83% of them singletons. The sequenced sample was PBMCs. These receptors all stem from a woman in her late teens or twenties in good health and CMV-seropositive.

The table lists this clone with a few counts. This chain uses TRBV11-3 with TRBJ2-2; 8 bases agree with TRBD1. The CDR3 contains 17 residues. Per the germline V gene, CDR1 is SGHNT and CDR2 is YENEEA. Germline trimming cut 8 bases from V and 5 bases from J; bases unmatched to any gene: 16. CDR3 in DNA: TGTGCCAGCTCCTTCGGGTTCGGGACAGGAGGAACCGGGGAGCTGTTTTTT. It encodes CASSFGFGTGGTGELFF.

This clone has only a few counts. The chain recombines TRBV29-1 with TRBJ2-6, with TRBD1 matching over 10 bases. V was pared by 1 base and J by 2 bases, with 8 bases of the junction left unmatched. The CDR3 consists of 18 residues. The V gene's germline CDR1 is SQVTM and CDR2 ANQGSEA. DNA of the CDR3: TGCAGCGTTGAAGCGAGGGACAGGGGAGGCACTGGGGCCAACGTCCTGACTTTC. Amino acid sequence: CSVEARDRGGTGANVLTF.

This clone showed up just once. The gene calls are TRBV27 and TRBJ1-2, with TRBD1 as a possible D gene (5 bases). V lost 8 bases and J 1 base, leaving 20 bases between the germline ends. This CDR3 comprises 16 residues. From germline, CDR1 is MNHEY and CDR2 SMNVEV (reference sequence). CDR3 in amino acids: CASSLEAGRLNYGYTF. In nucleotides, the CDR3 is TGTGCCAGCTCCCTAGAGGCGGGACGGCTTAACTATGGCTACACCTTC.

The V gene is TRBV6-1, the J gene TRBJ1-5; unclear D gene. V lost 2 bases, J lost 0 bases, and 14 bases lay in between. Germline V CDR1 and CDR2: MNHNS, SASEGT. The CDR3 runs to 17 residues. Here the CDR3 DNA reads TGTGCCAGCAGTGAACGGGGTTGGGCTAATAGCAATCAGCCCCAGCATTTT. It encodes CASSERGWANSNQPQHF.

This clone was seen a few times. J is TRBJ2-1 and V is TRBV7-9; 9 bases fit TRBD1. Germline lookup yields CDR1 SEHNR and CDR2 FQNEAQ (reference sequence). V was clipped by 4 bases and J by 9 bases; unmatched bases: 7. The CDR3 totals 14 residues. CDR3 protein: CASSSGQGWGEQFF. As DNA, the CDR3 is TGTGCCAGCAGCTCCGGACAGGGGTGGGGTGAGCAGTTCTTC.

The CDR3 is CSVRTGANEKLFF. CDR3 bases: TGCAGCGTCCGGACAGGGGCTAATGAAAAACTGTTTTTT. The chain carries TRBV29-1 and TRBJ1-4; 9 positions match TRBD1. CDR3 length: 13 amino acids. With 6 bases clipped from V and 3 bases from J, the junction kept 2 bases outside the gene matches. The germline gives CDR1 SQVTM, CDR2 ANQGSEA.

The chain uses TRBV7-9 and TRBJ1-4; no firm D call. Trimming pared 5 bases from V and 1 base from J, leaving 11 bases between. Germline V lookup: CDR1 SEHNR, CDR2 FQNEAQ (reference sequence). The CDR3 has 15 amino acids. CDR3 coding DNA: TGTGCCAGCAGCCCCAACGGCGGAACTAATGAAAAACTGTTTTTT. It encodes CASSPNGGTNEKLFF.

The CDR3 here is CASRRPGTDTQYF. The CDR3 DNA sequence: TGTGCCAGCAGACGCCCGGGGACAGATACGCAGTATTTT. The chain is built from TRBV11-2 and TRBJ2-3, with TRBD2 as a possible D gene (5 bases). This CDR3 has 13 amino acids. Germline CDR1 SGHAT, CDR2 FQNNGV. V lost 6 bases to trimming and J lost 3 bases, with 10 bases between them.

The chain recombines TRBV13 with TRBJ1-6; no clear D. Germline CDR1 reads PRHDT; CDR2 reads FYEKMQ (reference sequence). V was clipped by 0 bases and J by 3 bases, with 6 bases between them. The CDR3 totals 15 residues. The CDR3 loop is CASSLGRNYNSPLHF. The CDR3 nucleotides are TGTGCCAGCAGCTTAGGCAGGAACTATAATTCACCCCTCCACTTT. The whole variable domain, remainder taken from reference TRBV13 and TRBJ1-6, is AAGVIQSPRHLIKEKRETATLKCYPIPRHDTVYWYQQGPGQDPQFLISFYEKMQSDKGSIPDRFSAQQFSDYHSELNMSSLELGDSALYFCASSLGRNYNSPLHFGNGTRLTVT.

CDR3 protein: CASGQDSGNTIYF. In nucleotides, the CDR3 is TGTGCCAGCGGACAGGACTCTGGAAACACCATATATTTT. The chain joins TRBV19 to TRBJ1-3; TRBD1 matches at 7 bases. Germline V lookup: CDR1 LNHDA, CDR2 SQIVND (reference sequence). Germline trimming cut 9 bases from V and 0 bases from J; bases unmatched to any gene: 2. The CDR3 has 13 amino acids.